Shown below are 13 T cell receptor beta chains from a single sample sequenced in a study of shared clonotypes between healthy human individuals. Clones were sequenced by immunoSEQ multiplex PCR, and TCRdb holds only the in-frame ones, with some missing. This sample has hundreds of thousands of clones, with roughly 77% found just once. Sample: PBMCs. These receptors were taken from a woman aged 40 to 50 in good health. Some clones in this sample may be carry-over from other donors' samples.

This clone was found a few times. This rearrangement joins TRBV30 to TRBJ1-2; a weak D match, TRBD1 (5 bases). Germline assignment: CDR1 GTSNPN and CDR2 SVGIG (reference sequence). The CDR3 contains 14 residues. Trimming shortened V by 0 bases and J by 1 base, and 9 bases separated the two germline ends. The DNA of the CDR3 is TGTGCCTGGAGTGTTGGACATAATAACTATGGCTACACCTTC. Its protein is CAWSVGHNNYGYTF.

The rearrangement uses TRBV28 and TRBJ2-7; D is unclear. Germline loops: CDR1 MDHEN, CDR2 SYDVKM. This CDR3 is built from 16 residues. V was cut by 4 bases and J by 1 base, with 17 bases left in between. CDR3 sequence (DNA): TGTGCCAGCAGTTCTCACGGTAGGGCAAGGTCCTACGAGCAGTACTTC. Protein: CASSSHGRARSYEQYF.

Turning to this clone: At the DNA level, this CDR3 is encoded by other sequences in the same sample as well. The V and J genes are TRBV19 and TRBJ2-5; possibly TRBD2 for D (6 bases). This CDR3 has 12 residues. The V end was cut by 3 bases, the J end by 5 bases, with 7 bases between. Germline-derived CDR1 and CDR2 are LNHDA and SQIVND (reference sequence). CDR3 loop: CASSIAGETQYF. The CDR3 coding sequence is TGTGCCAGTAGTATTGCGGGGGAGACCCAGTACTTC.

As concerns this clone: The junction does not match germline at one end; this may be a read error. The chain is built from TRBV5-4 and TRBJ2-5, with D maybe TRBD1 (6 bases). The germline V gene has CDR1 SGHNT and CDR2 YYREEE (reference sequence). The CDR3 extends over 13 amino acids. For the CDR3, the DNA is TGTGCCAGCAGTTTGGACAGCGATGGGACCCAGTACTTC. Translation: CASSLDSDGTQYF. Complete variable domain (other parts from reference TRBV5-4 and TRBJ2-5): ETGVTQSPTHLIKTRGQQVTLRCSSQSGHNTVSWYQQALGQGPQFIFQYYREEENGRGNFPPRFSGLQFPNYSSELNVNALELDDSALYLCASSLDSDGTQYFGPGTRLLVL.

The rearrangement uses TRBV5-1 and TRBJ1-1; a possible D gene is TRBD1 (5 bases). In germline, CDR1 is SGHRS, CDR2 YFSETQ. CDR3 length: 16 amino acids. Trimming pared 4 bases from V and 1 base from J, leaving 17 bases between. The CDR3: CASSHRTGGENTEAFF. The CDR3 region has the DNA TGCGCCAGCAGCCATCGAACGGGAGGGGAGAACACTGAAGCTTTCTTT.

The J gene is TRBJ2-7, the V gene TRBV6-6, with TRBD2 matching 10 bases. CDR3 length equals 15 residues. After removal of 3 bases from V and 3 bases from J, the junction contained 5 bases not matched to a gene. Per germline, CDR1 MNHNY and CDR2 SVGAGI (reference sequence). The CDR3 sequence: CASSYLASGSYEQYF. CDR3 DNA sequence: TGTGCCAGCAGTTATTTGGCTAGCGGGAGCTACGAGCAGTACTTC.

The J gene is TRBJ2-3, the V gene TRBV4-2; TRBD2 aligns across 13 bases. Germline CDR1 LGHNA, CDR2 YNFKEQ. This CDR3 has 18 residues. Trimming took 3 bases from V and 1 from J; bases not matched to a gene: 7. The CDR3 loop is CASSQRIGTSGGTDTQYF. In DNA form, the CDR3 reads TGTGCCAGCAGCCAGAGAATCGGGACTAGCGGGGGCACAGATACGCAGTATTTT.

V usage is TRBV28 and J usage is TRBJ2-1, with 7 bases matching TRBD1. There are 16 residues in the CDR3. J lost 0 bases, V lost 6 bases, and 8 bases had no gene match. Germline CDR1 and CDR2: MDHEN and SYDVKM. The CDR3 region has the DNA TGTGCCAGCAGAGGGACAGTTGGAAGCTCCTACAATGAGCAGTTCTTC. It translates to CASRGTVGSSYNEQFF. Combining the CDR3 with reference TRBV28 and TRBJ2-1 gives the whole variable domain DVKVTQSSRYLVKRTGEKVFLECVQDMDHENMFWYRQDPGLGLRLIYFSYDVKMKEKGDIPEGYSVSREKKERFSLILESASTNQTSMYLCASRGTVGSSYNEQFFGPGTRLTVL.

This clone was seen ten or more times. The chain links TRBV19 to TRBJ2-1, with TRBD2 identical over 13 bases. The CDR3 has 16 residues. Per germline, CDR1 LNHDA and CDR2 SQIVND (reference sequence). Unmatched junction bases numbered 12, after V lost 6 bases and J lost 10 bases. The CDR3 here is CASSPSRTSGGSEQFF. The CDR3 nucleotides are TGTGCCAGTAGCCCAAGTCGGACTAGCGGGGGCTCCGAGCAGTTCTTC.

The gene calls are TRBV7-3 and TRBJ2-3; D not resolved. Germline CDR1 and CDR2: SGHTA and FQGTGA. This CDR3 is 12 amino acids long. V shed 4 bases and J shed 6 bases, with 8 bases lying between them. This CDR3 reads CASSSLGDTQYF. The DNA for the CDR3 is TGTGCCAGCAGCTCGTTGGGGGATACGCAGTATTTT.

The chain has TRBV5-1 and TRBJ2-7, with a possible D match to TRBD1 (6 bases). V lost 1 base, J lost 5 bases, and 13 bases lay in between. Germline CDR1 and CDR2: SGHRS and YFSETQ. CDR3 length equals 14 residues. The CDR3 nucleotides read TGCGCCAGCAGCTTGACAGGGCGAATCAACGAGCAGTACTTC. As protein: CASSLTGRINEQYF.

The count of this clone is one. This chain links TRBV5-8 with TRBJ2-1; tentative D call: TRBD1 (5 bases). V was cut by 4 bases and J by 5 bases, with 16 bases left in between. This CDR3 has 15 amino acids. Germline CDR1 SGHTS, CDR2 YDEGEE. This chain's CDR3 is CASSPHRIPNNEQFF. DNA of the CDR3: TGTGCCAGCAGCCCACACAGGATTCCGAACAATGAGCAGTTCTTC.

Points on this clone: Other DNA sequences in this specimen translate into the identical CDR3. The rearrangement links TRBV7-9 to TRBJ2-2; TRBD2 matches 9 bases. V lost 3 bases to trimming and J lost 6 bases; unmatched junction nucleotides: 5. CDR1 SEHNR and CDR2 FQNEAQ come from the germline V gene (reference sequence). The CDR3 is 15 amino acids. As DNA, the CDR3 is TGTGCCAGCAGCTTTCTCGCGGGAGGGGCCGGGGAGCTGTTTTTT. It translates to CASSFLAGGAGELFF.